The rows below give T cell receptor beta chains drawn from one sample of a study of shared clonotypes between healthy human individuals. Only in-frame clones appear in the TCRdb table, and some are missing; sequencing was by immunoSEQ multiplex PCR. The table has 2.5 million or so clones, 90% to 95% seen once. The specimen sequenced was naive CD4+ T cells sorted from blood. These TCRs come from a man aged 18 to 29 in good health. CDR3s include the opening cysteine and the closing phenylalanine or tryptophan. D genes are given only for firm matches.

v_gene	len	d_gene	j_gene	CDR3aa	CDR3nt
TRBV7-9	15	TRBD1	TRBJ2-1	CASSLLRQGANEQFF	TGTGCCAGCAGCTTACTGCGTCAGGGGGCAAATGAGCAGTTCTTC
TRBV6-1	14	-	TRBJ1-3	CASSEALRRDTIYF	TGTGCCAGCAGTGAAGCCCTACGACGGGACACCATATATTTT
TRBV18	16	-	TRBJ2-5	CASSPLLKGNQETQYF	TGTGCCAGCTCACCCCTCTTGAAGGGGAACCAGGAGACCCAGTACTTC
TRBV9	15	-	TRBJ2-7	CASSVYRGGTYEQYF	TGTGCCAGCAGCGTATACAGGGGGGGAACCTACGAGCAGTACTTC
TRBV11-2	15	-	TRBJ1-4	CASSLDPGASEKLFF	TGTGCCAGCAGCTTAGATCCGGGGGCATCTGAAAAACTGTTTTTT
TRBV5-1	13	-	TRBJ2-5	CASSLSGEETQYF	TGCGCCAGCAGCTTGTCAGGGGAAGAGACCCAGTACTTC
TRBV19	16	-	TRBJ1-1	CASSTPFSGLNTEAFF	TGTGCCAGTAGTACCCCCTTTTCAGGGTTAAACACTGAAGCTTTCTTT
TRBV7-9	14	-	TRBJ1-4	CASTTMNMGEKLFF	TGTGCCAGCACCACGATGAACATGGGGGAAAAACTGTTTTTT
TRBV7-9	15	-	TRBJ1-4	CASSLAGPTNEKLFF	TGTGCCAGCAGCTTAGCGGGCCCAACTAATGAAAAACTGTTTTTT
TRBV19	13	-	TRBJ2-1	CASSQQGRNEQFF	TGTGCCAGTAGTCAACAGGGTCGGAATGAGCAGTTCTTC